In this sample, the clone carrying this TCR beta chain turned up a few times. This record comes from a study of blood T cell repertoires in COVID-19. Here immunoSEQ multiplex PCR was the method, and the copy in TCRdb shows in-frame clones only, minus some. The sample records 50,000 to 75,000 clones, roughly 91% being singletons. The sample comprised peripheral blood. This sequence originates from a man between 60 and 75 years old with acute or convalescent COVID-19.

CDR3 loop: CASSAGGDHSNQPQHF. The CDR3 DNA follows: TGTGCCAGTAGTGCCGGGGGGGACCATAGCAATCAGCCCCAGCATTTT. The rearrangement uses TRBV19 and TRBJ1-5, with D possibly TRBD1 on 5 matching bases. The CDR3 runs 16 residues. CDR1 LNHDA and CDR2 SQIVND come from the germline V gene (reference sequence). V lost 5 bases to trimming and J lost 0 bases, with 14 bases between them.